Reported below is one T cell receptor (beta chain). Antigen unknown. The data were taken from a study of response to subunit inactivated influenza vaccine. Whole-study results and caveats: The authors proposed limited new T cell recruitment per seasonal influenza vaccination.

With 7 bases removed from V and 0 bases from J, the gap between germline ends came to 14 bases. The length of the CDR3 is 15 residues. Looked up from germline, CDR1 is SGHRS and CDR2 is YFSETQ. TCRdb reprocessed the RT-PCR reads via MiXCR and lists one record per CDR3 protein. The sample carries about 500,000 distinct CDR3 sequences, more than 15% recorded once. The sequence was obtained from a man aged 50-75 years who received an inactivated influenza vaccine. The sample in question was CD4+ T cells sorted from PBMCs, obtained around 25 months after vaccination. This chain links TRBV5-1 with TRBJ1-5; D is perhaps TRBD1 (6 bases). The CDR3 protein is CASRGGPYSNQPQHF. The CDR3, as DNA: TGCGCCAGCCGTGGGGGCCCTTATAGCAATCAGCCCCAGCATTTT.